A single sample gave rise to the 20 T cell receptor beta chains below, sequenced in a study of cytomegalovirus exposure and HLA in healthy donors. Vbeta (60) and Jbeta (13) primers were used in the PCR. This table comes from immunoSEQ multiplex PCR, and its TCRdb copy is limited to in-frame clones, with some not included. The table lists around 170,000 clones, around 85% of them singletons. What was sequenced was PBMCs. The receptors shown here come from a man aged 40-49 years in good health and CMV-seropositive.

The chain links TRBV7-6 to TRBJ2-7; TRBD2 aligns across 7 bases. The J segment lost 4 bases and the V segment lost 1 base, leaving 4 bases of the junction unmatched. There are 14 residues in the CDR3. Per the germline V gene, CDR1 is SGHVS and CDR2 is FNYEAQ. This CDR3 is CASSLGTSVYEQYF. CDR3 DNA sequence: TGTGCCAGCAGCTTAGGGACTAGTGTGTACGAGCAGTACTTC.

The chain links TRBV28 to TRBJ1-5; D unclear. Per germline, CDR1 MDHEN and CDR2 SYDVKM. The CDR3 spans 14 residues. Trimming removed 3 bases from V and 3 bases from J, with 9 bases in between. This CDR3 reads CASSFGGNNQPQHF. CDR3 bases: TGTGCCAGCAGTTTTGGAGGGAACAATCAGCCCCAGCATTTT.

This clone was picked up one time. This chain links TRBV12-2 with TRBJ2-1; the listed D gene, TRBD1, was not tested against the DNA. TRBV12-2 is flagged as a pseudogene. The CDR3 extends over 15 amino acids. The CDR3 sequence is CASRLDRGWHNEQFF. The CDR3, as DNA: TGTGCAAGTCGCTTAGACAGGGGGTGGCACAATGAGCAGTTCTTC.

J is TRBJ2-5 and V is TRBV7-2; D is uncertain. Trimming removed 0 bases from V and 5 bases from J, with 4 bases in between. This CDR3 region has 12 residues. Germline V gives CDR1 SGHTA, CDR2 FQGNSA. In DNA, the CDR3 is TGTGCCAGCAGCTTAGCCGGGGAGACCCAGTACTTC. Residues: CASSLAGETQYF.

The rearrangement links TRBV30 to TRBJ2-7, with D possibly TRBD1 on 6 matching bases. Germline V lookup: CDR1 GTSNPN, CDR2 SVGIG (reference sequence). The V end was cut by 0 bases, the J end by 5 bases, with 14 bases between. CDR3 length: 14 amino acids. For the CDR3, the DNA is TGTGCCTGGAGTGTGGGGAACAAGGGGGACGAGCAGTACTTC. This codes for CAWSVGNKGDEQYF.

CDR3: CASSSRGSYEQYF. Here the CDR3 DNA reads TGTGCCAGCAGTTCCCGGGGGTCCTACGAGCAGTACTTC. The V gene is TRBV27, the J gene TRBJ2-7; TRBD2 might be the D (6 bases). The germline gives CDR1 MNHEY, CDR2 SMNVEV (reference sequence). There are 13 residues in the CDR3. Trimming removed 4 bases from V and 1 base from J, with 8 bases in between.

On this clone itself: Other DNA sequences within the sample encode an identical CDR3. This chain joins TRBV29-1 and TRBJ2-2; D is undetermined. Trimming took off 4 bases at V and 2 bases at J, with 8 bases between the two ends. In germline, CDR1 is SQVTM, CDR2 ANQGSEA. This CDR3 contains 13 residues. In nucleotides, the CDR3 is TGCAGCGTTGCGGTCCCAAACACCGGGGAGCTGTTTTTT. Translation gives CSVAVPNTGELFF.

The chain joins TRBV9 to TRBJ2-3; D is undetermined. Trimming cost V 3 bases and J 8 bases, with 13 bases left between them. The CDR3 is made up of 13 amino acids. The germline V gene has CDR1 SGDLS and CDR2 YYNGEE. The CDR3 here is CASSAGSSPTQYF. The CDR3 DNA reads TGTGCCAGCAGCGCCGGGTCTAGTCCTACGCAGTATTTT. The whole variable domain, filled in from reference TRBV9 and TRBJ2-3, reads DSGVTQTPKHLITATGQRVTLRCSPRSGDLSVYWYQQSLDQGLQFLIQYYNGEERAKGNILERFSAQQFPDLHSELNLSSLELGDSALYFCASSAGSSPTQYFGPGTRLTVL.

The rearrangement joins TRBV7-2 to TRBJ2-2; D remains unclear. There are 12 residues in the CDR3. Germline V gene lookup returns CDR1 SGHTA and CDR2 FQGNSA. The germline V and J ends were trimmed by 3 bases and 5 bases, with 4 bases remaining between them. The CDR3 DNA reads TGTGCCAGCAGCTTGAGAACCGGGGAGCTGTTTTTT. Translated, it gives CASSLRTGELFF.

The chain employs TRBV5-8 and TRBJ2-7; TRBD1 is a possible D gene (5 bases). Between the trimmed V and J ends, which lost 0 bases and 3 bases, there was a span of 16 bases. This CDR3 is built from 16 residues. Germline V gene data show CDR1 as SGHTS and CDR2 as YDEGEE. DNA of the CDR3: TGTGCCAGCAGCTTGGTAGGGTCAGGGCTGTTCTACGAGCAGTACTTC. Protein sequence: CASSLVGSGLFYEQYF.

The chain couples TRBV27 to TRBJ2-7, with 10 bases aligning to TRBD1. J gave up 0 bases and V 4 bases, and 3 bases lay outside the gene matches. Looked up from germline, CDR1 is MNHEY and CDR2 is SMNVEV (reference sequence). This CDR3 region has 15 residues. CDR3: CASSSRQGASYEQYF. DNA for the CDR3: TGTGCCAGCAGTTCCCGACAGGGGGCCTCCTACGAGCAGTACTTC.

The chain recombines TRBV28 with TRBJ2-2, with TRBD2 as a possible D gene (6 bases). From germline, CDR1 is MDHEN and CDR2 SYDVKM. The CDR3 sequence is 14 residues long. Trimming left V 3 bases short and J 4 bases short, with 9 bases between. The CDR3 loop is CASSFRGITGELFF. CDR3 nucleotides: TGTGCCAGCAGTTTTCGGGGGATCACCGGGGAGCTGTTTTTT.

The rearrangement joins TRBV5-5 to TRBJ1-1, with a tentative D call TRBD1 (5 bases). V lost 3 bases, J lost 7 bases, and 13 bases lay in between. The CDR3 is 13 residues long. Germline V gives CDR1 SGHKS, CDR2 YYEKEE (reference sequence). CDR3 DNA sequence: TGTGCCAGCAGCTCCCTAGGGGTTGGTGAAGCTTTCTTT. This sequence encodes CASSSLGVGEAFF.

The chain joins TRBV13 to TRBJ2-1, with a possible D match to TRBD1 (6 bases). CDR3 length: 14 amino acids. Looked up from germline, CDR1 is PRHDT and CDR2 is FYEKMQ (reference sequence). The V end lost 0 bases, the J end lost 8 bases, and 11 bases lay between the germline ends. CDR3 region: CASSLGGGRHEQFF. CDR3 nucleotide sequence: TGTGCCAGCAGCTTAGGAGGGGGTCGCCATGAGCAGTTCTTC.

This chain links TRBV7-9 with TRBJ2-3; 11 bases are shared with TRBD2. CDR3 length: 16 amino acids. Germline assignment: CDR1 SEHNR and CDR2 FQNEAQ (reference sequence). V lost 4 bases and J lost 2; bases outside the gene matches: 5. The CDR3 loop reads CASSYPTSGATDTQYF. The CDR3 region has the DNA TGTGCCAGCAGCTACCCGACTAGCGGGGCCACAGATACGCAGTATTTT.

This rearrangement joins TRBV19 to TRBJ1-2, with 8 bases matching TRBD1. CDR3 length equals 14 residues. Germline trimming cut 5 bases from V and 5 bases from J; bases unmatched to any gene: 7. Germline CDR1 and CDR2: LNHDA and SQIVND (reference sequence). This CDR3 reads CASSLRTGRYGYTF. CDR3 sequence (DNA): TGTGCCAGTAGTCTTAGGACAGGGAGGTATGGCTACACCTTC.

The chain recombines TRBV18 with TRBJ2-5, with a possible D match to TRBD1 (5 bases). Trimming stripped 6 bases from V and 2 bases from J, with 10 bases between. The CDR3 loop spans 13 amino acids. The V gene's germline CDR1 is KGHSH and CDR2 LQKENI. CDR3 in DNA: TGTGCCAGCTCGATGGGGCCTCAAGAGACCCAGTACTTC. It specifies CASSMGPQETQYF.

This chain connects TRBV6-5 to TRBJ1-1, with D tentatively TRBD1 (6 bases). The V gene lost 6 bases and the J gene lost 3 bases, with 11 bases spanning the gap. There are 13 residues in the CDR3. Germline V lookup: CDR1 MNHEY, CDR2 SVGAGI. The CDR3 here is CASRKQGYTEAFF. DNA of the CDR3: TGTGCCAGCAGGAAACAGGGATACACTGAAGCTTTCTTT.

This clone was seen only once. J is TRBJ2-2 and V is TRBV6-4; D is uncertain. The CDR3 sequence is 13 residues long. The germline V gene encodes CDR1 MRHNA and CDR2 SNTAGT. V was trimmed by 0 bases and J by 5 bases, leaving 4 bases between them. Here the CDR3 reads CASSDSPTGELFF. As DNA, the CDR3 is TGTGCCAGCAGTGACTCCCCGACCGGGGAGCTGTTTTTT.

The chain joins TRBV27 to TRBJ2-5; 8 positions match TRBD2. V lost 6 bases and J lost 0; bases outside the gene matches: 6. CDR3 size: 15 residues. The V gene's germline CDR1 is MNHEY and CDR2 SMNVEV (reference sequence). CDR3: CASRWGLGYQETQYF. The CDR3 DNA follows: TGTGCCAGCAGGTGGGGACTAGGCTACCAAGAGACCCAGTACTTC.